The rows below give T cell receptor beta chains drawn from one sample of a study of T cells after yellow fever vaccination. TCRdb processed the 5' RACE reads anew with MiXCR; each CDR3 protein has one entry. Of around 310,000 distinct CDR3 sequences in the sample, approximately 4% were seen once. Sequencing used PBMCs, obtained 15 days after the yellow fever booster vaccination. These receptors came from a man between 18 and 35 years old who received the YFV17D yellow fever vaccine. Each CDR3 is given with its conserved first and last residue. D genes are given only for firm matches. Clone size is given for some rows only: seen once, a few or many times, or a class if the clone is expanded.

TRBV7-2	-	few	TRBJ2-2	TGTGCCAGCAGCCCCAATAGGGGGGGCACCGGGGAGCTGTTTTTT	CASSPNRGGTGELFF
TRBV27	TRBD1	many	TRBJ2-5	TGTGCCAGCAGCCCCGGCGGGACAGGGTTCCAAGAGACCCAGTACTTC	CASSPGGTGFQETQYF
TRBV7-9	-	many	TRBJ2-1	TGTGCCAGCAGCTGGGGTTACGATGAGCAGTTCTTC	CASSWGYDEQFF
TRBV7-3	-	-	TRBJ1-1	TGTGCCAGCAGCTCACAGGAGGGAACTGAAGCTTTCTTT	CASSSQEGTEAFF
TRBV5-1	-	-	TRBJ2-1	TGCGCCAGCAGCTTGGATTCTATCAATGAGCAGTTCTTC	CASSLDSINEQFF
TRBV7-9	-	many	TRBJ2-3	TGTGCCAGCAGTCTCACTCAAGATACGCAGTATTTT	CASSLTQDTQYF
TRBV7-3	TRBD2	few	TRBJ2-1	TGTGCCAGCAGTAGCGGGGGCTGGGAGCAGTTCTTC	CASSSGGWEQFF
TRBV11-2	-	-	TRBJ2-5	TGTGCCAGCAGCTTTCAGATGGAGACCCAGTACTTC	CASSFQMETQYF
TRBV15	-	many	TRBJ1-2	TGTGCCACCAGCAGAAGGGAATTGGGCTATGGCTACACCTTC	CATSRRELGYGYTF
TRBV5-1	TRBD1	-	TRBJ1-1	TGCGCCAGCAGCTCACCACAGGGGACGAACACTGAAGCTTTCTTT	CASSSPQGTNTEAFF
TRBV7-2	-	few	TRBJ1-2	TGTGCCAGCAGCTGGGGGGGTGGTGGGGCTAACTATGGCTACACCTTC	CASSWGGGGANYGYTF
TRBV7-3	-	few	TRBJ2-3	TGTGCCAGCAGCTTCCGAGCTGGCACAGATACGCAGTATTTT	CASSFRAGTDTQYF
TRBV5-1	TRBD1	few	TRBJ1-5	TGCGCCAGCAGACCCGGGACAGGGGTCAATCAGCCCCAGCATTTT	CASRPGTGVNQPQHF
TRBV6-5	TRBD2	few	TRBJ2-3	TGTGCCAGCAGTTACTCGGCTAGCGGGGGGTATACGCAGTATTTT	CASSYSASGGYTQYF